The 26 T cell receptor beta chains below come from one sample, sequenced in a study of T cells in Graves' hyperthyroidism and ophthalmopathy (dated by TCRdb to between 2018 and 2021). Library preparation was by multiplex PCR. Sequencing used an Illumina HiSeq 2000. The TCR beta CDR3 regions were amplified from RNA transcripts. A first-round RT-PCR of the TCR CDR3 used the HTBI primer set with the Qiagen OneStep RT-PCR kit. TCRdb cleaned the public reads at Q25 with fastp, built clones with MiXCR and kept in-frame beta chains. Every entry covers one CDR3 protein and lists the most common genes and DNA from its rows. The sample yields a few hundred thousand distinct CDR3 sequences; approximately 16% were counted once. The leading ten clones occupy roughly two fifths of the sample. The sequencing sample was made of blood. Source of these receptors: a man aged 35 to 55 with Graves' hyperthyroidism.

A note on this clonotype: This may stem from a read error, because a much larger clone lies one nucleotide away. J is TRBJ1-5 and V is TRBV12-3 or TRBV12-4, with 10 bases matching TRBD1. The ends lost 3 bases at V and 7 bases at J; junction bases unmatched: 6. This CDR3 comprises 15 residues. CDR3 sequence reads: CASSFPGQGGQPQHF. DNA for the CDR3: TGTGCCAGCAGTTTCCCCGGACAGGGGGGACAGCCCCAGCATTTT.

This clonotype was observed a handful of times. The chain carries TRBV3-1 and TRBJ2-1; D is ambiguous. CDR1 LGHDT and CDR2 YNNKEL come from the germline V gene (reference sequence). There are 17 residues in the CDR3. Trimming shortened V by 1 base and J by 1 base, and 14 bases separated the two germline ends. The CDR3 here is CASSQGGRVQSYNEQFF. The CDR3 DNA reads TGTGCCAGCAGCCAAGGCGGCCGGGTACAATCCTACAATGAGCAGTTCTTC.

This clonotype has ten or more counts. The genes are TRBV11-2 and TRBJ2-3; 16 nucleotides line up with TRBD2. J was trimmed by 5 bases and V by 6 bases; bases with no gene match: 5. CDR1 is SGHAT, CDR2 FQNNGV, per germline. CDR3 size: 16 residues. CDR3 DNA sequence: TGTGCCAGCAGACCGGGACTAGCGGGGGGGCAAGATACGCAGTATTTT. This translates into CASRPGLAGGQDTQYF.

There are many counts of this clonotype. The gene calls are TRBV2 and TRBJ1-4; TRBD1 agrees at 10 bases. Germline V gene lookup returns CDR1 SNHLY and CDR2 FYNNEI. This CDR3 has 16 amino acids. Trimming cost V 3 bases and J 6 bases; bases outside gene matches: 7. CDR3 loop: CASSDPGGQGYEKLFF. The CDR3 DNA is TGTGCCAGCAGTGACCCGGGGGGACAGGGGTATGAAAAACTGTTTTTT.

This clonotype was recorded at least ten times. The chain couples TRBV7-3 to TRBJ2-6, with D uncertain. CDR1 is SGHTA and CDR2 is FQGTGA in the germline V gene. The CDR3 runs 14 residues. V lost 5 bases and J 2 bases, leaving 7 bases between the germline ends. The CDR3: CASSLLAGANVLTF. The CDR3 nucleotides read TGTGCCAGCAGCCTCTTAGCTGGGGCCAACGTCCTGACTTTC.

This clonotype was counted only a few times. The V and J genes are TRBV7-8 and TRBJ1-1, with D hard to call. The V end lost 5 bases, the J end lost 0 bases, and 16 bases lay between the germline ends. Germline lookup yields CDR1 SGHVS and CDR2 FQNEAQ. This CDR3 is 16 amino acids long. The CDR3 bases are TGTGCCAGCAGCCTTGCGAGCTTCGGGATGAACACTGAAGCTTTCTTT. Translation gives CASSLASFGMNTEAFF.

This clonotype was picked up many times. The rearrangement joins TRBV5-1 to TRBJ2-7; D is possibly TRBD2 (5 bases). V was clipped by 0 bases and J by 6 bases, with 10 bases between them. From germline, CDR1 is SGHRS and CDR2 YFSETQ. The CDR3 totals 13 residues. CDR3 coding DNA: TGCGCCAGCAGCTTGGACCCCGCGGGCGAGCAGTACTTC. It encodes CASSLDPAGEQYF. Using reference TRBV5-1 and TRBJ2-7 for the parts outside the CDR3, the full variable domain is KAGVTQTPRYLIKTRGQQVTLSCSPISGHRSVSWYQQTPGQGLQFLFEYFSETQRNKGNFPGRFSGRQFSNSRSEMNVSTLELGDSALYLCASSLDPAGEQYFGPGTRLTVT.

The chain employs TRBV20-1 and TRBJ1-5, with 8 bases lining up with TRBD1. Germline-derived CDR1 and CDR2 are DFQATT and SNEGSKA (reference sequence). The CDR3 is 13 residues long. Unmatched junction bases numbered 4, after V lost 4 bases and J lost 5 bases. The CDR3: CSATAGGDQPQHF. CDR3 DNA: TGCAGTGCTACCGCAGGGGGCGATCAGCCCCAGCATTTT.

There are many counts of this clonotype. CDR3 region: CSAEGSSEQYF. CDR3 coding DNA: TGCAGTGCTGAGGGGAGCTCCGAGCAGTACTTC. The chain has TRBV20-1 and TRBJ2-7, with D possibly being TRBD1 or TRBD2 (5 bases each). The length of the CDR3 is 11 residues. Germline V gives CDR1 DFQATT, CDR2 SNEGSKA (reference sequence). V lost 5 bases to trimming and J lost 6 bases, with 11 bases between them.

This clonotype was counted many times. The chain recombines TRBV5-1 with TRBJ2-3; weak D call: TRBD2 (5 bases). There are 14 residues in the CDR3. From germline, CDR1 is SGHRS and CDR2 YFSETQ. V lost 4 bases and J lost 6, with 15 bases in between. CDR3 nucleotides: TGCGCCAGCAGCCCCCAGTTAGCGAGTGATACGCAGTATTTT. It encodes CASSPQLASDTQYF.

This clonotype showed up many times. The chain has TRBV7-2 and TRBJ2-1, with 10 bases lining up with TRBD1. Germline CDR1 is SGHTA and CDR2 is FQGNSA. CDR3 size: 16 residues. The junction had 6 bases not matched to a gene; V was cut back by 0 bases and J by 7 bases. This CDR3 is CASSLAPTGGKNEQFF. The DNA for the CDR3 is TGTGCCAGCAGCTTAGCGCCGACAGGGGGCAAAAATGAGCAGTTCTTC.

V is TRBV15 and J is TRBJ1-4; 10 bases are a match to TRBD1. This CDR3 spans 15 amino acids. V lost 5 bases, J lost 5 bases, and 5 bases stayed unmatched. Germline V gene data show CDR1 as LNHNV and CDR2 as YYDKDF (reference sequence). The CDR3 DNA reads as TGTGCCACCAGCGACCCGGGACAGGGGAATGAAAAACTGTTTTTT. Its translation: CATSDPGQGNEKLFF.

This clonotype was observed many times. The CDR3 reads CASSPTGLGGYGYTF. CDR3 DNA sequence: TGTGCCAGCAGCCCCACAGGGCTCGGGGGATATGGCTACACCTTC. The V and J genes are TRBV6-1 and TRBJ1-2, with TRBD1 as a possible D gene (6 bases). CDR3 size: 15 residues. In germline, CDR1 is MNHNS, CDR2 SASEGT. Between the trimmed V and J ends, which lost 6 bases and 5 bases, there was a span of 19 bases.

This clonotype was observed at least ten times. The chain employs TRBV7-9 and TRBJ1-6; D unresolved. CDR1 is SEHNR and CDR2 is FQNEAQ in the germline V gene (reference sequence). The CDR3 contains 13 residues. V lost 8 bases to trimming and J lost 6 bases, with 11 bases between them. CDR3 DNA sequence: TGTGCCAGCGAGGGCGTTTTTAATTCACCCCTCCACTTT. This gives the protein CASEGVFNSPLHF.

This clonotype was seen more than once but under ten times. The V and J genes are TRBV15 and TRBJ1-1, with D perhaps TRBD1 (5 bases). Germline V gene lookup returns CDR1 LNHNV and CDR2 YYDKDF (reference sequence). CDR3 size: 14 residues. The V and J ends lost 5 bases and 4 bases respectively, with 14 bases between them. The CDR3 here is CATSLGGESTEAFF. Here the CDR3 DNA reads TGTGCCACCAGCCTCGGAGGGGAGAGCACTGAAGCTTTCTTT.

This clonotype occurred many times. The rearrangement joins TRBV2 to TRBJ2-7; no firm D call. V lost 4 bases and J 4 bases, leaving 14 bases between the germline ends. CDR1 SNHLY and CDR2 FYNNEI come from the germline V gene. This CDR3 comprises 14 residues. The CDR3 DNA is TGTGCCAGCAGTGTAACCTGGGATGGGTACGAGCAGTACTTC. This codes for CASSVTWDGYEQYF.

The genes are TRBV15 and TRBJ2-3, with D perhaps TRBD2 (7 bases). Looked up from germline, CDR1 is LNHNV and CDR2 is YYDKDF (reference sequence). V gave up 0 bases and J gave up 0 bases, with 19 bases separating them. There are 19 residues in the CDR3. CDR3: CATSRDGGGGSSSTDTQYF. The CDR3 nucleotides are TGTGCCACCAGCAGAGATGGTGGCGGGGGCTCCTCTAGCACAGATACGCAGTATTTT.

Ten or more counts support this clonotype. This chain connects TRBV7-2 to TRBJ2-5, with a weak D call TRBD2 (5 bases). V lost 1 base and J 5 bases, leaving 14 bases between the germline ends. This CDR3 is 15 amino acids long. The germline CDR1 and CDR2 sequences are SGHTA and FQGNSA. The CDR3 reads CASSLEASYGETQYF. CDR3 sequence (DNA): TGTGCCAGCAGCTTAGAGGCTAGCTACGGGGAGACCCAGTACTTC. Full variable domain (missing parts from reference TRBV7-2 and TRBJ2-5): GAGVSQSPSNKVTEKGKDVELRCDPISGHTALYWYRQSLGQGLEFLIYFQGNSAPDKSGLPSDRFSAERTGGSVSTLTIQRTQQEDSAVYLCASSLEASYGETQYFGPGTRLLVL.

This clonotype was counted ten times or more. The chain recombines TRBV11-2 with TRBJ2-3; 8 bases align to TRBD2. The germline V gene encodes CDR1 SGHAT and CDR2 FQNNGV. This CDR3 is 15 amino acids long. Germline trimming cut 5 bases from V and 4 bases from J; bases unmatched to any gene: 8. CDR3 DNA sequence: TGTGCCAGCAGCGATAGCGGGGATGGGGCAGATACGCAGTATTTT. Protein product: CASSDSGDGADTQYF.

This clonotype came up a few times. This chain connects TRBV5-1 to TRBJ1-2; D remains unclear. The V gene's germline CDR1 is SGHRS and CDR2 YFSETQ. Trimming removed 4 bases from V and 1 base from J, with 8 bases in between. The CDR3 has 13 amino acids. CDR3 sequence reads: CASSPGINYGYTF. The CDR3 nucleotides read TGCGCCAGCAGCCCGGGAATTAACTATGGCTACACCTTC.

Many counts were recorded for this clonotype. V gene TRBV7-2 combines with J gene TRBJ1-1, with D possibly TRBD1 on 6 matching bases. The CDR3 has 15 residues. The germline V and J ends were trimmed by 4 bases and 5 bases, with 17 bases remaining between them. CDR1 is SGHTA, CDR2 FQGNSA, per germline. The CDR3 is CASSSTPGQGTEAFF. The CDR3, as DNA: TGTGCCAGCAGCTCAACTCCGGGACAAGGAACTGAAGCTTTCTTT. Complete variable domain (other parts from reference TRBV7-2 and TRBJ1-1): GAGVSQSPSNKVTEKGKDVELRCDPISGHTALYWYRQSLGQGLEFLIYFQGNSAPDKSGLPSDRFSAERTGGSVSTLTIQRTQQEDSAVYLCASSSTPGQGTEAFFGQGTRLTVV.

This clonotype was recorded many times. The V call is TRBV2, the J call TRBJ2-1; D not resolved. CDR1 and CDR2 from the germline V gene are SNHLY and FYNNEI. The germline V and J ends were trimmed by 3 bases and 7 bases, with 4 bases remaining between them. The CDR3 extends over 11 amino acids. CDR3 sequence (DNA): TGTGCCAGCAGTGACGAAAATGAGCAGTTCTTC. This gives the protein CASSDENEQFF.

This clonotype occurred many times. The rearrangement uses TRBV7-9 and TRBJ2-5, with 8 bases matching TRBD1. The CDR3 runs to 16 residues. Germline CDR1 reads SEHNR; CDR2 reads FQNEAQ (reference sequence). V lost 5 bases, J lost 4 bases, and 12 bases stayed unmatched. CDR3 DNA sequence: TGTGCCAGCAGCCCCCCTATCGGACAGGGCGTAGAGACCCAGTACTTC. Translating gives CASSPPIGQGVETQYF.

This clonotype was detected a few times. The chain joins TRBV20-1 to TRBJ1-6; no firm D call. Germline loops: CDR1 DFQATT, CDR2 SNEGSKA (reference sequence). Trimming removed 2 bases at V and 0 bases at J, with 8 bases between. The CDR3 consists of 15 residues. In nucleotides, the CDR3 is TGCAGTGCTAGACCGCCGAGCTCCTATAATTCACCCCTCCACTTT. It translates to CSARPPSSYNSPLHF.

The gene calls are TRBV6-2 or TRBV6-3 and TRBJ2-7, with D perhaps given as TRBD1 or TRBD2 (5 bases each). CDR3 size: 13 residues. Deletions cut 0 bases from V and 6 bases from J, with 9 bases between. Germline V gene lookup returns CDR1 MNHEY and CDR2 SVGEGT. The CDR3 is CASSYSRGVEQYF. The CDR3 DNA is TGTGCCAGCAGTTACTCGAGAGGGGTCGAGCAGTACTTC.

The chain is built from TRBV27 and TRBJ1-5; possibly TRBD1 for D (6 bases). Trimming removed 5 bases at V and 7 bases at J, with 18 bases between. The CDR3 extends over 15 amino acids. Germline lookup yields CDR1 MNHEY and CDR2 SMNVEV (reference sequence). The CDR3 DNA reads TGTGCCAGCAGTCCTACCGGGGGCTGGAGGCAGCCCCAGCATTTT. Amino acid sequence: CASSPTGGWRQPQHF.